Below, 23 T cell receptor beta chains from the same sample are listed, as sequenced in a study of T-cell reconstitution after alpha-beta-depleted transplantation in children (dated by TCRdb to the mid-2010s). The library was obtained by PCR. For sequencing, an Illumina HiSeq 2500 was employed. TCR libraries were prepared with molecular barcoding, using unique molecular identifiers to normalize TCRbeta repertoire quantification. Clones were called with MiXCR by TCRdb after fastp trimmed the public reads at Q25, and only in-frame beta chains were retained. Rows matching on CDR3 protein sequence are summarized as one entry with the most common DNA and genes. This sample comprises about 360,000 distinct CDR3 sequences, 13% of them detected only once. Approximately 4.2% of the sample lies in the top ten. The material was PBMCs, obtained from the stem cell graft. The receptors stem from a human donor who donated a stem cell graft to a child with Fanconi anemia.

This chain uses TRBV12-3 or TRBV12-4 with TRBJ1-1, with 9 bases lining up with TRBD1. The CDR3 has 18 residues. The J segment lost 1 base and the V segment lost 6 bases, leaving 15 bases of the junction unmatched. The CDR3 loop reads CASRTDRGTLGGNTEAFF. The CDR3, as DNA: TGTGCCAGCAGAACGGACAGGGGAACCCTCGGGGGGAACACTGAAGCTTTCTTT.

The CDR3 DNA reads as TGTGCCAGCAGCCGGGACGTCAACTATGGCTACACCTTC. Encoded protein: CASSRDVNYGYTF. V and J are TRBV2 and TRBJ1-2; the D gene is possibly TRBD1 (5 bases). Trimming cost V 6 bases and J 2 bases, with 10 bases left between them. Germline-derived CDR1 and CDR2 are SNHLY and FYNNEI. The CDR3 sequence is 13 residues long.

The chain links TRBV4-1 to TRBJ2-7, with 7 bases fitting TRBD1. The germline V gene encodes CDR1 MGHRA and CDR2 YSYEKL. This CDR3 has 19 amino acids. V shed 0 bases, J shed 3 bases, and the junction held 17 bases outside the gene matches. This chain's CDR3 is CASSQDQVFAWTGFYEQYF. CDR3 sequence (DNA): TGCGCCAGCAGCCAAGATCAGGTCTTTGCGTGGACAGGCTTCTACGAGCAGTACTTC.

This clonotype came up many times. V and J are TRBV29-1 and TRBJ2-1; 8 bases line up with TRBD1. The CDR3 totals 14 residues. The germline CDR1 and CDR2 sequences are SQVTM and ANQGSEA. Trimming cost V 6 bases and J 2 bases; bases outside gene matches: 6. CDR3 region: CSVGQGLPYNEQFF. Written as DNA, the CDR3 is TGCAGCGTCGGACAGGGCCTACCCTACAATGAGCAGTTCTTC.

This clonotype was counted only a few times. This chain uses TRBV10-3 with TRBJ2-7; maybe TRBD1 (6 bases). Trimming took 10 bases from V and 3 from J, leaving 13 bases between them. The CDR3 consists of 12 residues. CDR1 and CDR2 (germline): ENHRY, SYGVKD. The CDR3 DNA reads as TGTGCCACCGGGGACACCGACTACGAGCAGTACGTC. This encodes CATGDTDYEQYV.

The genes are TRBV12-3 or TRBV12-4 and TRBJ2-2, with D hard to call. Trimming removed 5 bases at V and 7 bases at J, with 17 bases between. This CDR3 has 15 residues. The CDR3 spells CASSTKGRWGGELFF. CDR3 DNA sequence: TGTGCCAGCAGTACCAAAGGGCGTTGGGGCGGGGAGCTGTTTTTT.

This clonotype was seen a handful of times. The chain links TRBV20-1 to TRBJ2-1; TRBD2 agrees at 8 bases. Trimming at V came to 3 bases and at J to 3 bases, leaving 10 bases not matched to a gene. Germline loops: CDR1 DFQATT, CDR2 SNEGSKA (reference sequence). This CDR3 spans 16 amino acids. The CDR3 DNA sequence: TGCAGTGCTAGGACATCCACTAGCGGACTCTACAATGAGCAGTTCTTC. Amino acids: CSARTSTSGLYNEQFF.

The table lists this clonotype with a few counts. This chain joins TRBV3-1 and TRBJ1-5; D not resolved. Between the trimmed V and J ends, which lost 1 base and 3 bases, there was a span of 10 bases. Germline V gene lookup returns CDR1 LGHDT and CDR2 YNNKEL (reference sequence). The CDR3 is 15 residues long. This chain's CDR3 is CASSQGGSNNQPQHF. CDR3 nucleotides: TGTGCCAGCAGCCAAGGGGGAAGTAACAATCAGCCCCAGCATTTT.

The chain carries TRBV12-3 or TRBV12-4 and TRBJ2-1, with TRBD2 matching over 13 bases. The trim removed 3 bases at V and 8 bases at J, leaving 4 bases unmatched. This CDR3 has 15 residues. CDR3 in amino acids: CASSFGLAGADEQFF. CDR3 nucleotide sequence: TGTGCCAGCAGTTTCGGACTAGCGGGGGCAGATGAGCAGTTCTTC.

V usage is TRBV7-3 and J usage is TRBJ2-1; 10 bases agree with TRBD2. With V trimmed by 5 bases and J by 2 bases, 3 bases remained unmatched. The CDR3 is 15 residues long. Germline V gene data show CDR1 as SGHTA and CDR2 as FQGTGA. The CDR3 DNA sequence: TGTGCCAGCAGCCCCCTAGCGGGGGCCTACAATGAGCAGTTCTTC. Protein sequence: CASSPLAGAYNEQFF.

This clonotype was seen ten or more times. V and J are TRBV5-1 and TRBJ2-2; 10 bases map to TRBD2. In germline, CDR1 is SGHRS, CDR2 YFSETQ. The length of the CDR3 is 15 residues. With 1 base clipped from V and 6 bases from J, the junction kept 3 bases outside the gene matches. The CDR3 nucleotides are TGCGCCAGCAGCTTGCCCCTAGCGGGGGCCGGGGAGCTGTTTTTT. Protein product: CASSLPLAGAGELFF. The full variable domain, its missing parts supplied by reference TRBV5-1 and TRBJ2-2, is KAGVTQTPRYLIKTRGQQVTLSCSPISGHRSVSWYQQTPGQGLQFLFEYFSETQRNKGNFPGRFSGRQFSNSRSEMNVSTLELGDSALYLCASSLPLAGAGELFFGEGSRLTVL.

V is TRBV24-1 and J is TRBJ2-5; 9 nucleotides line up with TRBD1. Unmatched junction bases numbered 5, after V lost 7 bases and J lost 0 bases. CDR3 size: 15 residues. Germline assignment: CDR1 KGHDR and CDR2 SFDVKD. DNA of the CDR3: TGTGCCACCAGCGGGACAGGGAGGTACCAAGAGACCCAGTACTTC. Its protein product is CATSGTGRYQETQYF.

This clonotype was seen repeatedly, ten times or more. The chain employs TRBV7-9 and TRBJ1-4; unclear D gene. Germline V CDR1 and CDR2: SEHNR, FQNEAQ (reference sequence). The CDR3 extends over 12 amino acids. V lost 1 base, J lost 8 bases, and 5 bases lay in between. The CDR3 DNA reads as TGTGCCAGCAGCTTAGAGGTCGAAAAACTGTTTTTT. Its protein product is CASSLEVEKLFF.

This clonotype was seen at least ten times. The chain is built from TRBV20-1 and TRBJ2-3; the D gene is possibly TRBD1 (5 bases). With 7 bases removed from V and 4 bases from J, the gap between germline ends came to 15 bases. CDR1 is DFQATT and CDR2 is SNEGSKA in the germline V gene (reference sequence). This CDR3 region has 13 residues. The CDR3 is CSGDSQEPDTQYF. CDR3 bases: TGCAGTGGGGATTCACAGGAACCAGATACGCAGTATTTT.

This clonotype has a count of ten or more. The CDR3 sequence is CASSPGIRENQPQHF. DNA for the CDR3: TGTGCCAGCAGCCCAGGAATTCGCGAAAATCAGCCCCAGCATTTT. This rearrangement joins TRBV11-2 to TRBJ1-5; D is unresolved. Germline V gene data show CDR1 as SGHAT and CDR2 as FQNNGV. There are 15 residues in the CDR3. Trimming shortened V by 5 bases and J by 4 bases, and 15 bases separated the two germline ends.

The chain has TRBV24-1 and TRBJ1-2; 8 bases match TRBD1. CDR3 length: 17 amino acids. After removal of 4 bases from V and 7 bases from J, the junction contained 16 bases not matched to a gene. Per the germline V gene, CDR1 is KGHDR and CDR2 is SFDVKD. This chain's CDR3 is CATSDTRQGNRVGGYTF. CDR3 DNA: TGTGCCACCAGTGACACTAGACAGGGGAATCGGGTCGGTGGCTACACCTTC.

This clonotype was observed many times. The chain carries TRBV12-3 or TRBV12-4 and TRBJ2-7, with D perhaps TRBD1 or TRBD2 (7 bases each). The CDR3 totals 15 residues. Trimming pared 2 bases from V and 5 bases from J, leaving 16 bases between. CDR3 in amino acids: CASSLSGQGGDEQYV. Here the CDR3 DNA reads TGTGCCAGCAGTTTATCAGGCCAGGGGGGGGACGAGCAGTACGTC.

The chain carries TRBV9 and TRBJ2-5, with TRBD2 matching over 11 bases. After removal of 0 bases from V and 5 bases from J, the junction contained 3 bases not matched to a gene. From germline, CDR1 is SGDLS and CDR2 YYNGEE. The CDR3 extends over 15 amino acids. The CDR3 protein is CASSVASGGLETQYF. The CDR3 bases are TGTGCCAGCAGCGTAGCTAGCGGGGGGCTGGAGACCCAGTACTTC.

The rearrangement uses TRBV12-3 or TRBV12-4 and TRBJ2-5; maybe TRBD2 (5 bases). The CDR3 is 13 amino acids. V gave up 6 bases and J gave up 7 bases, with 15 bases separating them. The CDR3 nucleotides are TGTGCCAGCAGCCCCGGGGTCGAACGGACCCAGTACTTC. It translates to CASSPGVERTQYF.

This clonotype showed up many times. The chain has TRBV5-1 and TRBJ2-3, with 12 positions matching TRBD2. Trimming took 0 bases from V and 2 from J; bases not matched to a gene: 1. The CDR3 is made up of 16 amino acids. The germline V gene has CDR1 SGHRS and CDR2 YFSETQ. For the CDR3, the DNA is TGCGCCAGCAGCTTGGCTAGCGGGGGGGCCACAGATACGCAGTATTTT. It specifies CASSLASGGATDTQYF.

The chain uses TRBV6-5 and TRBJ1-1; a weak D match, TRBD1 (6 bases). The V gene lost 4 bases and the J gene lost 1 base, with 13 bases spanning the gap. Germline V gene sequence: CDR1 MNHEY, CDR2 SVGAGI. This CDR3 region has 15 residues. In DNA, the CDR3 is TGTGCCAGCAGTTTCGACAGGCCCCAGAACACTGAAGCTTTCTTT. Translation: CASSFDRPQNTEAFF.

The chain joins TRBV7-9 to TRBJ1-1; D ambiguous. With 6 bases removed from V and 0 bases from J, the gap between germline ends came to 8 bases. Germline V lookup: CDR1 SEHNR, CDR2 FQNEAQ (reference sequence). The CDR3 is 13 residues long. The CDR3 spells CASRTTVNTEAFF. CDR3 bases: TGTGCCAGCAGAACCACAGTGAACACTGAAGCTTTCTTT.

This clonotype was found many times. This CDR3 is CSVGGTSGTGELFF. For the CDR3, the DNA is TGCAGCGTTGGGGGGACCTCGGGCACCGGGGAGCTGTTTTTT. This sequence joins TRBV29-1 and TRBJ2-2; the D gene could be TRBD1 or TRBD2 (5 bases each). The V gene's germline CDR1 is SQVTM and CDR2 ANQGSEA. V was clipped by 4 bases and J by 4 bases, with 13 bases between them. This CDR3 comprises 14 residues.